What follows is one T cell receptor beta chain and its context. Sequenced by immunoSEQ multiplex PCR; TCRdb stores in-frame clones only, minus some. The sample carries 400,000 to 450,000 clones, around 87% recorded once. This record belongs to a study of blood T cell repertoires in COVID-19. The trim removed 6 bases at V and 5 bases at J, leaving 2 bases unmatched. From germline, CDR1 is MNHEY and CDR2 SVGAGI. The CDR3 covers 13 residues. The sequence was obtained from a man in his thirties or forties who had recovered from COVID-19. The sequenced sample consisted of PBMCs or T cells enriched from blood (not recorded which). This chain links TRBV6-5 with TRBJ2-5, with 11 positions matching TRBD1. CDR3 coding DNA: TGTGCCAGCAGGGACAGGGGGCCGGAGACCCAGTACTTC. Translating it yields CASRDRGPETQYF.